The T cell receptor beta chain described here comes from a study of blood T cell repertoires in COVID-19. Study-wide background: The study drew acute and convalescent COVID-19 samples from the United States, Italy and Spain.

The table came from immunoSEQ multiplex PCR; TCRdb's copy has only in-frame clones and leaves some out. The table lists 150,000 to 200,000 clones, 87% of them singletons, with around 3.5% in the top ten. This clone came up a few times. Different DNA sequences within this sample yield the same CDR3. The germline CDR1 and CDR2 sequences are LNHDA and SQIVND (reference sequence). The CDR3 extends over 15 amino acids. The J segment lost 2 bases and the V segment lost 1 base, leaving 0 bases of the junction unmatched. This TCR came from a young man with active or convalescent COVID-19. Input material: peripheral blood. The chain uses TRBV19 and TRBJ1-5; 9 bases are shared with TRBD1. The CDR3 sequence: CASSIGTGGNQPQHF. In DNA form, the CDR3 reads TGTGCCAGTAGTATAGGGACAGGGGGCAATCAGCCCCAGCATTTT.